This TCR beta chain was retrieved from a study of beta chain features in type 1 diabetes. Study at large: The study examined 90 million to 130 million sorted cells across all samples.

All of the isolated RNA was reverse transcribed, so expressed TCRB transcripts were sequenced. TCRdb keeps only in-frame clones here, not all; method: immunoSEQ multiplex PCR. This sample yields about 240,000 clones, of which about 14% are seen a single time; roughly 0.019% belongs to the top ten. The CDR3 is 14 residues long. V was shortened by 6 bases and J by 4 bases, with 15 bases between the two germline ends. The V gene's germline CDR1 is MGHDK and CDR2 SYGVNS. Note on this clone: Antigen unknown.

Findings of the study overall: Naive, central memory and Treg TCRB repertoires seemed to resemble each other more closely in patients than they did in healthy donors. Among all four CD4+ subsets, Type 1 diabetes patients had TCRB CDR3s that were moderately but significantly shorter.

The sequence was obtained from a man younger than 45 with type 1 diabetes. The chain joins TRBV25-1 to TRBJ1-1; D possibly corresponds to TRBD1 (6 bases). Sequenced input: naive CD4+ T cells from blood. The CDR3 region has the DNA TGTGCCAGCAGCCGACAGGACGGCGGCACTGAAGCTTTCTTT. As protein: CASSRQDGGTEAFF.